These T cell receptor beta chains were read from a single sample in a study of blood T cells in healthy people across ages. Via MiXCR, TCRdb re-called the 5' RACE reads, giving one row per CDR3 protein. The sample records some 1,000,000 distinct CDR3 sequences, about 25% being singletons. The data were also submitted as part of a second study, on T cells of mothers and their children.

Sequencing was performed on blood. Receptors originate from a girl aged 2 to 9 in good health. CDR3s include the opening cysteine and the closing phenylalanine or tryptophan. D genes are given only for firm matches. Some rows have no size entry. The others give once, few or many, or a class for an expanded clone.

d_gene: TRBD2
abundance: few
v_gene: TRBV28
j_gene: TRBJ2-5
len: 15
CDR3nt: TGTGCCAGCAATAGCGGGAGGATAGGGGCAGAGACCCAGTACTTC
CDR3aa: CASNSGRIGAETQYF

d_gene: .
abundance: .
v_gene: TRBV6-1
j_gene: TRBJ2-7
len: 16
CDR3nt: TGTGCCAGCAGATCGCTAGCGAAAGATCTTTATAGCGAGCTGTACTTC
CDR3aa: CASRSLAKDLYSELYF

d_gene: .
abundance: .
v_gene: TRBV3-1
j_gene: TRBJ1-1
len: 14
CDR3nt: TGTGCCAGCAGCCAAGGACAGAAGAACACTGAAGCTTTCTTT
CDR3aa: CASSQGQKNTEAFF

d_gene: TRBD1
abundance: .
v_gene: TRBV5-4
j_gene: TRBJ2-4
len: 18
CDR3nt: TGTGCCAGCAGCTTGGCTCTTCGAGCGACAGGGAAGGAGAACATTCAGTACTTC
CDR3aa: CASSLALRATGKENIQYF

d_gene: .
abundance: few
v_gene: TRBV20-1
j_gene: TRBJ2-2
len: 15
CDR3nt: TGCAGTGCTAGTAAGGAGGCTAGCAATGCCGGGGAGCTGTTTTTT
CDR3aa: CSASKEASNAGELFF

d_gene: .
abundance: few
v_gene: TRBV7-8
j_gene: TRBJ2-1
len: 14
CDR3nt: TGTGCCAGCGGCAACCGCCCCAGGTACAATGAGCAGTTCTTC
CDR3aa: CASGNRPRYNEQFF

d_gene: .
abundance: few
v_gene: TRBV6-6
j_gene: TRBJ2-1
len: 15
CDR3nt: TGTGCCAGCAGTTTCCCGACTCTGGGCAGCAATGAGCAGTTCTTC
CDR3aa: CASSFPTLGSNEQFF

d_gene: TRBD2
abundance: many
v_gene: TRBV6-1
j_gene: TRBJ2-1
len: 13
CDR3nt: TGTGCCAGCAGCCGACTAGCGGACAATGAGCAGTTCTTC
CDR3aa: CASSRLADNEQFF

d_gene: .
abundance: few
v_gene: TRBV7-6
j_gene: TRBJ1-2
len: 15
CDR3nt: TGTGCCAGCAGCTTAGCGGGCCCTTTTAACTATGGCTACACCTTC
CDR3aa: CASSLAGPFNYGYTF

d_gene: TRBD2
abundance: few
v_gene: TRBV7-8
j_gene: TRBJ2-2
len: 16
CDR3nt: TGTGCCAGCAGCGCCCTAGCGGGAGGGAACACCGGGGAGCTGTTTTTT
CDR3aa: CASSALAGGNTGELFF

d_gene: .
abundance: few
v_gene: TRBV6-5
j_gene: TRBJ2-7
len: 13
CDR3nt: TGTGCCAGCAGCGGGCAGGGATTTGACGAGCAGTACTTC
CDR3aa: CASSGQGFDEQYF

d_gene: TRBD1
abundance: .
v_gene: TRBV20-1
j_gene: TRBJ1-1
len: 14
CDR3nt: TGCAGTGCAAGGATTAGGGGGCTTCACACTGAAGCTTTCTTT
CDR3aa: CSARIRGLHTEAFF

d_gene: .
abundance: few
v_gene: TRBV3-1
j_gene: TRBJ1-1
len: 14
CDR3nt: TGTGCCAGCAGCCAAGATTTGTCGAACACTGAAGCTTTCTTT
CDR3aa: CASSQDLSNTEAFF

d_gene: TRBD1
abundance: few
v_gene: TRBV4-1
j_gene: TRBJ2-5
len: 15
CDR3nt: TGCGCCAGCAGCCAAGGGGACAGGGCCCAAGAGACCCAGTACTTC
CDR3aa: CASSQGDRAQETQYF

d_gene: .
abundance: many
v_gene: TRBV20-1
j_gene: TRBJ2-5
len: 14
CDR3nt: TGCAGTGCTAGGGCTCTGGGGGCGGGAGAGACCCAGTACTTC
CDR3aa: CSARALGAGETQYF

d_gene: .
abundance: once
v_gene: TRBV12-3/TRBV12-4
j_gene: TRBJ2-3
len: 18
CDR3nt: TGTGCCAGCAGTTTTTACCCGGCGCCCAAGGACAGCACAGATACGCAGTATTTT
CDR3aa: CASSFYPAPKDSTDTQYF

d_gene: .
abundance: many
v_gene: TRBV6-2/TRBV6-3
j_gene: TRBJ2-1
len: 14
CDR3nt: TGTGCCACCAGCGGACTGGAGAATTACAATGAGCAGTTCTTC
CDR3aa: CATSGLENYNEQFF

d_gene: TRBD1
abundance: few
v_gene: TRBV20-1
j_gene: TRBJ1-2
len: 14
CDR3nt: TGCAGTGCTAGAATAAACGGGACAGCCTATGGCTACACCTTC
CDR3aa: CSARINGTAYGYTF

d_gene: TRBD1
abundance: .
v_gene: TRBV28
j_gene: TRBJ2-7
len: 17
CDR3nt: TGTGCCAGCAGATCCGATGTGACCGGGACAGGGACCAACGAGCAGTACTTC
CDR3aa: CASRSDVTGTGTNEQYF

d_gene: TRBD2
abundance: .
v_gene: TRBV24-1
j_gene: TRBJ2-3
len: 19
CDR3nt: TGTGCCACCAGTGATGCTCTAGCGGGAGGGCCGGACTGGCGAGATACGCAGTATTTT
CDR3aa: CATSDALAGGPDWRDTQYF

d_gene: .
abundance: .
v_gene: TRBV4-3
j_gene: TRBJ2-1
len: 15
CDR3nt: TGCGCCAGCAGCCAAGATACCGAGTCCCCGTTTGAGCAGTTCTTC
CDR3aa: CASSQDTESPFEQFF

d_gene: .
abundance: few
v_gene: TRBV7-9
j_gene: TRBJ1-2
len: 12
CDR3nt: TGTGCCAGCAGCTTAATCACTCAGGGAGGAACCTTC
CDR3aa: CASSLITQGGTF

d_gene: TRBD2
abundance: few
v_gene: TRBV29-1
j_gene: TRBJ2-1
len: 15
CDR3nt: TGCAGCGTAGACTTAGGGACTAGCGCTTACAATGGGCAGTTCTTC
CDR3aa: CSVDLGTSAYNGQFF

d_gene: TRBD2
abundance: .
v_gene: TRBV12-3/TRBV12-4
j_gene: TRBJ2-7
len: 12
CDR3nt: TGTGCCAGCAGTTCACTAGCGGAGGAGCAGTACTTC
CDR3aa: CASSSLAEEQYF

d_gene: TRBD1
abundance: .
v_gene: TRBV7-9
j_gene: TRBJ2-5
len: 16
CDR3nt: TGTGCCAGCAGCTCTACGACAGGGCCCAACCAAGAGACCCAGTACTTC
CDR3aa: CASSSTTGPNQETQYF

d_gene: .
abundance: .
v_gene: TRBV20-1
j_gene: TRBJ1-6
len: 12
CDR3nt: TGCAGTGCTAGAGGAAGAAGTTCACCCCTCCACTTT
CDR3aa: CSARGRSSPLHF

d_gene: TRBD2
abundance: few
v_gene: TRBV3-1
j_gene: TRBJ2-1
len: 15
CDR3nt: TGTGCCAGCAGTCAATCTTGGGCTAGCGGGGGGGAGCAGTTCTTC
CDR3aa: CASSQSWASGGEQFF

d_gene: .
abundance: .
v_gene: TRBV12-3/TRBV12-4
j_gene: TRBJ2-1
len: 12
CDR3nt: TGTGCCAGCAGCAAGTACGACAATGAGCAGTTCTTC
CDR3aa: CASSKYDNEQFF

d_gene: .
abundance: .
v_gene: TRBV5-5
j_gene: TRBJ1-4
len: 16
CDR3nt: TGTGCCAGCAGCGGAATCCAGGGGTTTGGAAATGAAAAACTGTTTTTT
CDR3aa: CASSGIQGFGNEKLFF

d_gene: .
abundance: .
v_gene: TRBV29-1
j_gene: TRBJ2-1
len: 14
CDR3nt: TGCAGCGTTGTGGTGGCGGGGTCCTACAATGAGCAGTTCTTC
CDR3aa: CSVVVAGSYNEQFF

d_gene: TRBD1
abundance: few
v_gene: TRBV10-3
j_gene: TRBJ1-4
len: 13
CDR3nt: TGTGCCGCCTCACAGGGGACGTACGAAAAACTGTTTTTT
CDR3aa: CAASQGTYEKLFF

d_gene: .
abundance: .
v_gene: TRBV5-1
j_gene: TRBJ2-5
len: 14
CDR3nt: TGCGCCAGCAGCTTTTCGACGGGAGCGGTGACCCAGTACTTC
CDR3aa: CASSFSTGAVTQYF

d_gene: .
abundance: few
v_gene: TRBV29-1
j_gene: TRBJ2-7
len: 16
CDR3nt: TGCAGCGCGTCGGTTTCTAGCACACGAATCACCTACGAGCAGTACTTC
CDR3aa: CSASVSSTRITYEQYF

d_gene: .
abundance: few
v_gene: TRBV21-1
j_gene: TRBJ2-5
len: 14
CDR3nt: TGTGCCAGCAGCAAAGAAGGAGGGCAAGAGACCCAGTACTTC
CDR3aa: CASSKEGGQETQYF

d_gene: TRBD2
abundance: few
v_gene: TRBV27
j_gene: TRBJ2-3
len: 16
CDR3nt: TGTGCCAGCAGAGAAAGACTAGCGGGATTGGCAGATACGCAGTATTTT
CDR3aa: CASRERLAGLADTQYF

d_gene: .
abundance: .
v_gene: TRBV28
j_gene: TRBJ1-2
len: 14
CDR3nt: TGTGCCAGCAGTCCCGGTGGGGTGAGATATGGCTACACCTTC
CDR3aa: CASSPGGVRYGYTF